This record covers a single TCR beta chain. Its antigen is unknown. The record originates from a study of Ad26.COV2.S vaccination and SARS-CoV-2 variants. Study-level information: Once or twice, 56 days apart, Ad26.COV2.S was delivered intramuscularly. Study results and caveats: Substantial response breadth was reportedly seen for spike-specific CD8+ and CD4+ T cells after vaccination. Researchers reported similar non-spike TCR breadth in vaccine and placebo recipients.

Germline trimming cut 5 bases from V and 9 bases from J; bases unmatched to any gene: 4. The CDR3 is 12 amino acids. Treatment in this sample: approximately 18 received Ad26.COV2.S at low or high dose, single or two shots; roughly 5 received placebo; per-sample allocation not given. Sampling was performed 63 days after the first vaccine or placebo injection. Ad26 vector vaccine expressed Wuhan-strain SARS-CoV-2 spike. The assay was immunoSEQ multiplex PCR, and TCRdb's table has in-frame clones only and misses some. The sample has around 250,000 clones, around 90% seen once. The TCR originated in a person aged 18 to 65 who received the Ad26.COV2.S COVID-19 vaccine or a placebo. This rearrangement joins TRBV12-3 or TRBV12-4 to TRBJ2-1; 7 nucleotides line up with TRBD1. The sample consisted of peripheral blood, taken in a trial of Ad26.COV2.S vaccine versus placebo. The CDR3 loop reads CASSQDRVEQFF. For the CDR3, the DNA is TGTGCCAGCAGTCAAGACAGGGTTGAGCAGTTCTTC.